Presented here are 22 T cell receptor beta chains from one specimen sequenced in a study of blood T cell repertoires in COVID-19. The repertoire was sequenced with immunoSEQ multiplex PCR; TCRdb's copy has only in-frame clones and lacks some. The sample yields around 60,000 clones, 75% to 85% seen once. Specimen: peripheral blood. These receptors were taken from a man aged 50 to 59 with COVID-19, enrolled during active disease.

In its sample, this clone was seen once. The rearrangement joins TRBV24-1 to TRBJ2-2; D is unresolved. The CDR3 contains 13 residues. Trimming took 0 bases from V and 5 from J, leaving 3 bases between them. From germline, CDR1 is KGHDR and CDR2 SFDVKD. The CDR3 DNA reads as TGTGCCACCAGTGATTTGCCGACCGGGGAGCTGTTTTTT. Translation gives CATSDLPTGELFF.

This clone has more than one count but fewer than ten. This chain uses TRBV9 with TRBJ1-1, with D unresolved. Looked up from germline, CDR1 is SGDLS and CDR2 is YYNGEE. V lost 0 bases and J 6 bases, leaving 9 bases between the germline ends. CDR3 length equals 13 residues. The CDR3 loop reads CASSVVQRAEAFF. The CDR3 nucleotides read TGTGCCAGCAGCGTAGTACAGAGAGCTGAAGCTTTCTTT.

The chain has TRBV5-1 and TRBJ2-7; D not certain. With 2 bases removed from V and 3 bases from J, the gap between germline ends came to 18 bases. CDR1 SGHRS and CDR2 YFSETQ come from the germline V gene. The CDR3 totals 16 residues. As DNA, the CDR3 is TGCGCCAGCAGCTTTGACGGAGAGGCGCCGTACTACGAGCAGTACTTC. This encodes CASSFDGEAPYYEQYF.

The CDR3 here is CASSQAGQGNTIYF. The CDR3 DNA reads as TGTGCCAGCAGCCAGGCAGGGCAAGGAAACACCATATATTTT. The V and J genes are TRBV3-1 (or the pseudogene TRBV3-2) and TRBJ1-3; possible D gene TRBD1, 5 bases. Germline V gene lookup returns CDR1 LGHDT and CDR2 YNNKEL (reference sequence). The CDR3 contains 14 residues. The V gene lost 3 bases and the J gene lost 4 bases, with 10 bases spanning the gap.

V is TRBV18 and J is TRBJ1-5; D is unresolved. The CDR3 length is 13 residues. The germline V and J ends were trimmed by 3 bases and 3 bases, with 6 bases remaining between them. Germline V gene lookup returns CDR1 KGHSH and CDR2 LQKENI. The CDR3 loop reads CASSPNYNQPQHF. CDR3 in DNA: TGTGCCAGCTCACCTAATTACAATCAGCCCCAGCATTTT.

In the case of this clone: The junction differs from germline at one of its ends, possibly a read error. The rearrangement joins TRBV5-4 to TRBJ1-6; 8 positions match TRBD1. This CDR3 spans 16 amino acids. Germline assignment: CDR1 SGHNT and CDR2 YYREEE (reference sequence). The CDR3 bases are TGTGCCAGCAGCTTAAGGACAGGGAGAAATAATTTACCCCTCCACTTT. It yields the protein CASSLRTGRNNLPLHF.

The chain recombines TRBV6-5 with TRBJ2-7, with 7 bases lining up with TRBD1. The CDR3 runs to 15 residues. V was clipped by 6 bases and J by 0 bases; unmatched bases: 8. The germline V gene encodes CDR1 MNHEY and CDR2 SVGAGI. In nucleotides, the CDR3 is TGTGCCAGCAGACGCCCAGGGGGTCCCTCCTACGAGCAGTACTTC. Amino acid sequence: CASRRPGGPSYEQYF.

The chain's CDR3 is CASSSQGLNQPQHF. CDR3 DNA: TGCGCCAGCAGCTCACAGGGGCTCAATCAGCCCCAGCATTTT. This rearrangement joins TRBV5-1 to TRBJ1-5; 7 positions agree with TRBD1. Germline assignment: CDR1 SGHRS and CDR2 YFSETQ. The CDR3 length is 14 residues. The V gene end was trimmed by 3 bases and the J gene end by 3 bases; junction bases not matched to a gene: 3.

The rearrangement joins TRBV19 to TRBJ2-2; tentatively, D is TRBD2 (6 bases). The CDR3 extends over 15 amino acids. V was cut by 4 bases and J by 2 bases, with 11 bases left in between. Germline V gene data show CDR1 as LNHDA and CDR2 as SQIVND (reference sequence). The CDR3 nucleotides read TGTGCCAGTAGTAGAGCCGGGACTAACACCGGGGAGCTGTTTTTT. Amino acids: CASSRAGTNTGELFF. The whole variable domain, remainder taken from reference TRBV19 and TRBJ2-2, is DGGITQSPKYLFRKEGQNVTLSCEQNLNHDAMYWYRQDPGQGLRLIYYSQIVNDFQKGDIAEGYSVSREKKESFPLTVTSAQKNPTAFYLCASSRAGTNTGELFFGEGSRLTVL.

This chain connects TRBV19 to TRBJ2-7; TRBD2 might be the D (6 bases). The CDR3 contains 14 residues. The germline V gene has CDR1 LNHDA and CDR2 SQIVND (reference sequence). V dropped 5 bases and J dropped 9 bases, with 20 bases sitting between them. The CDR3 loop is CASSRGEQSGWQYF. The CDR3 DNA follows: TGTGCCAGTAGTCGCGGGGAGCAGTCAGGATGGCAGTACTTC.

The V call is TRBV28, the J call TRBJ2-1; no reliable D call. The V gene lost 6 bases and the J gene lost 10 bases, with 19 bases spanning the gap. The length of the CDR3 is 14 residues. Germline V CDR1 and CDR2: MDHEN, SYDVKM. CDR3 loop: CASRETTPASEQFF. The CDR3, as DNA: TGTGCCAGCAGGGAGACGACCCCCGCTTCAGAGCAGTTCTTC.

The chain has TRBV28 and TRBJ1-2; D possibly corresponds to TRBD1 (5 bases). CDR1 and CDR2 from the germline V gene are MDHEN and SYDVKM. The V and J ends lost 8 bases and 2 bases respectively, with 18 bases between them. The CDR3 length is 15 residues. CDR3 region: CASLGAGGRNYGYTF. The CDR3 region has the DNA TGTGCCAGCCTCGGGGCGGGGGGACGAAACTATGGCTACACCTTC.

The rearrangement uses TRBV20-1 and TRBJ1-4; D might be TRBD1 (5 bases). Trimming removed 3 bases from V and 5 bases from J, with 7 bases in between. The CDR3 is made up of 12 amino acids. Germline CDR1 is DFQATT and CDR2 is SNEGSKA (reference sequence). The CDR3 nucleotides are TGCAGTGCTAGTCGGGGGAATGAAAAACTGTTTTTT. It yields the protein CSASRGNEKLFF.

The chain employs TRBV5-1 and TRBJ2-7, with 7 bases fitting TRBD1. CDR1 is SGHRS and CDR2 is YFSETQ in the germline V gene. V dropped 2 bases and J dropped 5; count of bases not matched to a gene: 7. The length of the CDR3 is 14 residues. This CDR3 is CASSLQGIDHEQYF. CDR3 sequence (DNA): TGCGCCAGCAGCTTACAGGGGATCGACCACGAGCAGTACTTC.

The rearrangement links TRBV14 to TRBJ1-6; D call uncertain. There are 16 residues in the CDR3. V shed 1 base and J shed 4 bases, with 11 bases lying between them. CDR1 and CDR2 (germline): SGHDN, FVKESK. In nucleotides, the CDR3 is TGTGCCAGCAGCCAAGTGGGTAGCCCATATAATTCACCCCTCCACTTT. This gives the protein CASSQVGSPYNSPLHF.

The chain employs TRBV10-3 and TRBJ1-2; a weak D match, TRBD1 (5 bases). Per germline, CDR1 ENHRY and CDR2 SYGVKD. The CDR3 totals 13 residues. Trimming took 0 bases from V and 8 from J, leaving 10 bases between them. This CDR3 is CAISESGGWGYTF. The CDR3 region has the DNA TGTGCCATCAGTGAGTCCGGGGGTTGGGGCTACACCTTC.

The chain is built from TRBV11-2 and TRBJ2-7, with D perhaps TRBD1 (5 bases). V dropped 5 bases and J dropped 5 bases, with 19 bases sitting between them. CDR1 SGHAT and CDR2 FQNNGV come from the germline V gene. The CDR3 loop spans 15 amino acids. DNA of the CDR3: TGTGCCAGCAGCCGAGAGTACTCCAGGGCGCACGAGCAGTACTTC. It is translated as CASSREYSRAHEQYF.

The rearrangement links TRBV5-1 to TRBJ2-7; 8 nucleotides agree with TRBD1. The CDR3 is made up of 15 amino acids. V shed 4 bases and J 7 bases; nucleotides not matched to a gene: 13. The germline CDR1 and CDR2 sequences are SGHRS and YFSETQ. CDR3 region: CASSLGHRGIGEQYF. The CDR3 DNA follows: TGCGCCAGCAGCCTGGGACACAGGGGGATAGGAGAGCAGTACTTC.

The chain links TRBV4-1 to TRBJ2-2; TRBD1 matches 11 bases. This CDR3 contains 17 residues. Trimming at V came to 4 bases and at J to 4 bases, leaving 8 bases not matched to a gene. The germline CDR1 and CDR2 sequences are MGHRA and YSYEKL. This CDR3 reads CASSRGGQGATTGELFF. CDR3 nucleotide sequence: TGCGCCAGCAGCCGAGGAGGACAGGGGGCGACCACCGGGGAGCTGTTTTTT.

The chain recombines TRBV10-3 with TRBJ1-1; D is possibly TRBD1 (5 bases). CDR1 ENHRY and CDR2 SYGVKD come from the germline V gene. The CDR3 loop spans 14 amino acids. V was trimmed by 4 bases and J by 13 bases, leaving 22 bases between them. The CDR3 region is CAISGIQGHKGFFF. The CDR3, as DNA: TGTGCCATCAGTGGGATCCAGGGTCATAAGGGTTTTTTCTTT.

The rearrangement links TRBV10-3 to TRBJ2-7, with 12 bases aligning to TRBD2. In germline, CDR1 is ENHRY, CDR2 SYGVKD. The V and J ends lost 3 bases and 5 bases, in that order; junction bases with no gene match: 2. The CDR3 consists of 14 residues. CDR3 in amino acids: CAISELAGGNEQYF. CDR3 nucleotide sequence: TGTGCCATCAGTGAACTAGCGGGAGGTAACGAGCAGTACTTC.

This chain links TRBV11-1 with TRBJ2-2; TRBD1 is a possible D gene (5 bases). Trimming took off 1 base at V and 2 bases at J, with 8 bases between the two ends. CDR1 and CDR2 (germline): SGHAT, FQDESV (reference sequence). This CDR3 is built from 15 residues. CDR3: CASSLEGANTGELFF. The CDR3 nucleotides are TGTGCCAGCAGCTTAGAAGGGGCCAACACCGGGGAGCTGTTTTTT.